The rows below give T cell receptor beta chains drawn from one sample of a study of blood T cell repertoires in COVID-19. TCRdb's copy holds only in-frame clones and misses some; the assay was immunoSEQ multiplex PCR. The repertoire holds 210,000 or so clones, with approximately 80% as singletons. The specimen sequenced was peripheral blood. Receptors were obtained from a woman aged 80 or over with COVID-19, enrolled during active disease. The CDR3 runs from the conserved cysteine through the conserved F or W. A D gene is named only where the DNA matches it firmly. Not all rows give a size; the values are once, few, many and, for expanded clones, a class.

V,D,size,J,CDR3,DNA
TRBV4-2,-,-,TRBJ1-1,CASSQDLAARGRTEAFF,TGTGCCAGCAGCCAAGATCTTGCTGCTCGGGGTCGAACTGAAGCTTTCTTT
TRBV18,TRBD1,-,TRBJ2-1,CASSSYRGRANEQFF,TGTGCCAGCTCATCCTACAGGGGACGGGCCAATGAGCAGTTCTTC
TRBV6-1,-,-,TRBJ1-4,CASSEQGRNEKLFF,TGTGCCAGCAGTGAGCAGGGTAGGAATGAAAAACTGTTTTTT
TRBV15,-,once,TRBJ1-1,CATSRVARANTEALF,TGTGCCACCAGCAGAGTCGCCAGGGCGAACACTGAAGCTCTCTTT
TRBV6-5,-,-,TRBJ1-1,CASSYSFDRNTEAFF,TGTGCCAGCAGTTACTCCTTCGACAGAAACACTGAAGCTTTCTTT
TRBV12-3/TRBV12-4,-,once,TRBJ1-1,CASSPRENTEAFF,TGTGCCAGCAGTCCACGAGAGAACACTGAAGCTTTCTTT
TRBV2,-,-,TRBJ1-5,CASSRGGQPQHF,TGTGCCAGCAGCCGGGGAGGTCAGCCCCAGCATTTT
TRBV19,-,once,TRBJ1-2,CASSIARRGASGYTF,TGTGCCAGTAGTATAGCCCGGCGGGGGGCGAGTGGCTACACCTTC
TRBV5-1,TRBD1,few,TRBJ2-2,CASSTGQGDRTGELFF,TGCGCCAGCAGCACTGGACAGGGGGATCGCACCGGGGAGCTGTTTTTT
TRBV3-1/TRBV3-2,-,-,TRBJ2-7,CASSQAPTSSYEQYF,TGTGCCAGCAGCCAAGCCCCAACTAGCTCCTACGAGCAGTACTTC
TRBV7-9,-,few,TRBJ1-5,CASSPGGNQPQHF,TGTGCCAGCAGCCCCGGGGGAAATCAGCCCCAGCATTTT
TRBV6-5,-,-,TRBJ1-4,CASRRTVGEKLFF,TGTGCCAGCAGGAGGACAGTCGGTGAAAAACTGTTTTTT